This T cell receptor (beta chain) was recovered during a study of OX40 agonist ivuxolimab in advanced cancers. The CDR3 loop spans 11 amino acids. V lost 1 base and J lost 2, with 2 bases in between. Per the germline V gene, CDR1 is DFQATT and CDR2 is SNEGSKA (reference sequence). Method: immunoSEQ multiplex PCR; TCRdb's copy keeps in-frame clones and lacks some. The sample lists about 60,000 clones, about 80% occurring once. This TCR was sampled from an adult with an advanced solid tumor such as melanoma, head and neck, liver or kidney cancer. The V gene is TRBV20-1, the J gene TRBJ2-5; D uncertain. The specimen was CD4+ or CD8+ T cells sorted from blood, collected in a trial of the OX40 agonist ivuxolimab. CDR3 nucleotide sequence: TGCAGTGCTAGAGTACAAGAGACCCAGTACTTC. Protein: CSARVQETQYF.